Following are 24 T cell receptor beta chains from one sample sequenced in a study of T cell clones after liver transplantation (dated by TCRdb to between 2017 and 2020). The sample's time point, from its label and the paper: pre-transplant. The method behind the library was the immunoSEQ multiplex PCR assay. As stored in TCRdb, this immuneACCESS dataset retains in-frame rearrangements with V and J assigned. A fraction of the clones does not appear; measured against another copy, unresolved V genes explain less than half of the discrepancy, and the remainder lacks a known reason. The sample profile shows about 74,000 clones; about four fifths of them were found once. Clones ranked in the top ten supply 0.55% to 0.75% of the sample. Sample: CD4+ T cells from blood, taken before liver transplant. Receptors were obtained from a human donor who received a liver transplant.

The CDR3 nucleotides are TGTGCCAGTAGGAGGGACCTCAACACTGAAGCTTTCTTT. It is translated as CASRRDLNTEAFF. J is TRBJ1-1 and V is TRBV19; D possibly corresponds to TRBD1 (5 bases). This CDR3 is 13 amino acids long. The V end lost 6 bases, the J end lost 2 bases, and 10 bases lay between the germline ends. The germline CDR1 and CDR2 sequences are LNHDA and SQIVND (reference sequence).

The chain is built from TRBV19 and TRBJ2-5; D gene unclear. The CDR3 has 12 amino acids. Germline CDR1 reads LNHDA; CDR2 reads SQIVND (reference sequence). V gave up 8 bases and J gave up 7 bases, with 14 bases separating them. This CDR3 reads CASSLDRGTQYF. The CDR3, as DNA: TGTGCCAGTTCCTTGGACCGTGGGACCCAGTACTTC. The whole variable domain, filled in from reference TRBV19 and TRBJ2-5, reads DGGITQSPKYLFRKEGQNVTLSCEQNLNHDAMYWYRQDPGQGLRLIYYSQIVNDFQKGDIAEGYSVSREKKESFPLTVTSAQKNPTAFYLCASSLDRGTQYFGPGTRLLVL.

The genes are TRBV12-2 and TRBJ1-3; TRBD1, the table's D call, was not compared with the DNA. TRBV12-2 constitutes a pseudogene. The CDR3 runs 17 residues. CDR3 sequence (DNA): TGTGCAAGTCGCTTACTACCGGGGACAGGGGACGGAAACACCATATATTTT. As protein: CASRLLPGTGDGNTIYF.

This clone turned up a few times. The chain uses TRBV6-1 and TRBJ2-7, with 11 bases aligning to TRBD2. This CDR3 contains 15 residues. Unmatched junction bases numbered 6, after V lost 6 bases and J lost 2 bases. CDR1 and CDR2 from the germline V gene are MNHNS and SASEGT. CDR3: CASSTGLAAAYEQYF. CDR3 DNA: TGTGCCAGCAGCACGGGACTAGCGGCTGCCTACGAGCAGTACTTC.

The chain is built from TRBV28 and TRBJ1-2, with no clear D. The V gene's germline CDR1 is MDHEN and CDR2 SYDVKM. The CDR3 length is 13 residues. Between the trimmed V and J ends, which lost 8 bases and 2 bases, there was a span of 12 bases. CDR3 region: CASGPPRNYGYTF. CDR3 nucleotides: TGTGCCAGCGGACCCCCTCGGAACTATGGCTACACCTTC.

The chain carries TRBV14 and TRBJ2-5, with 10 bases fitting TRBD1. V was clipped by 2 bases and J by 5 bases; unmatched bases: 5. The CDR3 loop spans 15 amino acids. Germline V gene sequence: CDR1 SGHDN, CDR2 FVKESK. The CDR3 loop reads CASSQWDRGRETQYF. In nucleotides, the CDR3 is TGTGCCAGCAGCCAATGGGACAGGGGAAGGGAGACCCAGTACTTC.

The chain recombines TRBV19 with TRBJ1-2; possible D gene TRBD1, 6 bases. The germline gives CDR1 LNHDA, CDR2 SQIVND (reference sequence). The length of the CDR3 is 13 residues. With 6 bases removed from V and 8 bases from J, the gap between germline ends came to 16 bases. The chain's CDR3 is CASRMRGLAGYTF. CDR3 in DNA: TGTGCCAGTAGGATGAGGGGGTTGGCGGGCTACACCTTC.

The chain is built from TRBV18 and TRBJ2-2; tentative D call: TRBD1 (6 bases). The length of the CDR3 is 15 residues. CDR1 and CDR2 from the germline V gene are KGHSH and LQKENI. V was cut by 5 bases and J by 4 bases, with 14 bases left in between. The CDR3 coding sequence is TGTGCCAGCTCAACGTACACAGGGATCACCGGGGAGCTGTTTTTT. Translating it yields CASSTYTGITGELFF.

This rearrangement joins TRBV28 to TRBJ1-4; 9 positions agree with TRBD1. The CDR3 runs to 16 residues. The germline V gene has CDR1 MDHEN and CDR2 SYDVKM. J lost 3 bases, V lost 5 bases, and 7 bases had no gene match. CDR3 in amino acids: CASSRPGQGANEKLFF. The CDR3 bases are TGTGCCAGCAGTAGACCGGGACAGGGAGCTAATGAAAAACTGTTTTTT.

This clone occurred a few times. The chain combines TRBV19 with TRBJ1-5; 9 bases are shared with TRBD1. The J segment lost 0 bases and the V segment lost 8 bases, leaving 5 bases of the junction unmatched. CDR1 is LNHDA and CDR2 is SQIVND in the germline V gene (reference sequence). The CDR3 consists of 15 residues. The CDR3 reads CASADRGNSNQPQHF. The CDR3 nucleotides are TGTGCCAGTGCGGACAGGGGAAATAGCAATCAGCCCCAGCATTTT.

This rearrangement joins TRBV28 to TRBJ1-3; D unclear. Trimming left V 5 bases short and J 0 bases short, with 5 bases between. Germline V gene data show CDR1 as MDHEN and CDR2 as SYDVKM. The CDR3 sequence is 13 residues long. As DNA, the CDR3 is TGTGCCAGCAGTCGGTACTCTGGAAACACCATATATTTT. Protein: CASSRYSGNTIYF. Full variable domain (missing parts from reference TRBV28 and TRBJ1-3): DVKVTQSSRYLVKRTGEKVFLECVQDMDHENMFWYRQDPGLGLRLIYFSYDVKMKEKGDIPEGYSVSREKKERFSLILESASTNQTSMYLCASSRYSGNTIYFGEGSWLTVV.

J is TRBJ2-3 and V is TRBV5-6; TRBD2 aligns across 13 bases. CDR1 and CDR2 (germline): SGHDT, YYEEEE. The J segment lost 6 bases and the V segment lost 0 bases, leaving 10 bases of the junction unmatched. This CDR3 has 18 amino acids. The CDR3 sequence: CASSLGGVGLAGWDTQYF. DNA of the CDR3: TGTGCCAGCAGCTTGGGAGGTGTGGGACTAGCGGGATGGGATACGCAGTATTTT.

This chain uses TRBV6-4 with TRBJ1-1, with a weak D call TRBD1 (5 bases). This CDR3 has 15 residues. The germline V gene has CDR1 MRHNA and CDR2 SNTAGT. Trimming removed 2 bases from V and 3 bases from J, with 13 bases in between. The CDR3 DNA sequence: TGTGCCAGCAGTGACCATGGGGCAGAGGACACTGAAGCTTTCTTT. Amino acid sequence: CASSDHGAEDTEAFF.

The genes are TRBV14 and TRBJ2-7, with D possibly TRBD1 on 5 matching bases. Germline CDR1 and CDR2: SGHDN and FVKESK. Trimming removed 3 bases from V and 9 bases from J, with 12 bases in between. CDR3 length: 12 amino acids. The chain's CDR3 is CASSQKQARQYF. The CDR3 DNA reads TGTGCCAGCAGCCAGAAACAGGCTCGGCAGTACTTC.

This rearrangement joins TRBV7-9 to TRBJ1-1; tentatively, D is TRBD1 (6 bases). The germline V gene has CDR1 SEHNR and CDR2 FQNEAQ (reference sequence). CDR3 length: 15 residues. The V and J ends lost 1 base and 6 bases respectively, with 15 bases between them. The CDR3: CASSLVAGTQSEAFF. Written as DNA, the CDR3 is TGTGCCAGCAGCTTAGTTGCCGGGACACAATCTGAAGCTTTCTTT.

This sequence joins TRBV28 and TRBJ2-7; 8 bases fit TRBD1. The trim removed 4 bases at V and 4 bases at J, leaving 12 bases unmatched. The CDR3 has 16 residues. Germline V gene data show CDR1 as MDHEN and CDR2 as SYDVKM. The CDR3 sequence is CASSSPPRQGSYEQYF. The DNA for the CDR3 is TGTGCCAGCAGTTCCCCCCCCCGACAGGGGTCATACGAGCAGTACTTC.

The CDR3 loop is CASSYFPGSGYTF. DNA of the CDR3: TGTGCCAGCAGTTACTTCCCGGGGAGCGGCTACACCTTC. The chain combines TRBV6-5 with TRBJ1-2; no clear D. CDR1 and CDR2 (germline): MNHEY, SVGAGI. The CDR3 runs 13 residues. Trimming stripped 1 base from V and 8 bases from J, with 11 bases between.

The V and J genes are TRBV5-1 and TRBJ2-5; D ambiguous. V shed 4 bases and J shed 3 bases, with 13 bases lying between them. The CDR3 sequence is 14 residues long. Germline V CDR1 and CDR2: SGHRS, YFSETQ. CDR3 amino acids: CASSPGQPEETQYF. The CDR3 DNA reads TGCGCCAGCAGCCCCGGTCAACCCGAAGAGACCCAGTACTTC.

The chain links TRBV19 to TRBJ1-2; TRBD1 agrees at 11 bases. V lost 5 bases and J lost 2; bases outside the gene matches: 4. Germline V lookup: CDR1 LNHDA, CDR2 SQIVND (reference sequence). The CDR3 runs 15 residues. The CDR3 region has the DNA TGTGCCAGTAGTCCGCGGACAGGGGGCAACTATGGCTACACCTTC. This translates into CASSPRTGGNYGYTF.

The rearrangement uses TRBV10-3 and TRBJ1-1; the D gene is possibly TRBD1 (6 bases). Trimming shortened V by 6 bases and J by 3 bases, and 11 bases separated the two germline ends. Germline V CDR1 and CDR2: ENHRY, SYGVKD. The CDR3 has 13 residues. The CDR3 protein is CAIREQGHTEAFF. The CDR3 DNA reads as TGTGCCATCAGGGAGCAGGGGCACACTGAAGCTTTCTTT.

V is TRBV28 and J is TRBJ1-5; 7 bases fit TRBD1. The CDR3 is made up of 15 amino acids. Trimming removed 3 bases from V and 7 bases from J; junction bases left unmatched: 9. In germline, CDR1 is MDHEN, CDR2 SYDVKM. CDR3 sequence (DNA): TGTGCCAGCAGTTTTGGACAGGCCCGGGGACAGCCCCAGCATTTT. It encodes CASSFGQARGQPQHF.

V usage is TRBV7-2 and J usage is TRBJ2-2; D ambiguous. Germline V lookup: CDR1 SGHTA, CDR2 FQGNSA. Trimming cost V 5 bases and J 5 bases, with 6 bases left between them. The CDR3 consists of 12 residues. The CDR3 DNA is TGTGCCAGCAGCCGAAGAACCGGGGAGCTGTTTTTT. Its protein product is CASSRRTGELFF.

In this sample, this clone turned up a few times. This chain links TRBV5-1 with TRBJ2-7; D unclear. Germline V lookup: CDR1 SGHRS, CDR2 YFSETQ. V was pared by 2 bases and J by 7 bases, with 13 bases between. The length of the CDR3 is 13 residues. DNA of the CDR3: TGCGCCAGCAGCTTCGGCAGATTCGGGGAGCAGTACTTC. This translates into CASSFGRFGEQYF.

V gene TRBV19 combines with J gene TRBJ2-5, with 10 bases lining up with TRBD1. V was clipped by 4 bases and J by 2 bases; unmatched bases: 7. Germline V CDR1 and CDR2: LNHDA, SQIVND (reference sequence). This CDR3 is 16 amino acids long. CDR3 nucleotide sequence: TGTGCCAGTAGTAAAATCGGGACAGGGGCTCAAGAGACCCAGTACTTC. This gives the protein CASSKIGTGAQETQYF.